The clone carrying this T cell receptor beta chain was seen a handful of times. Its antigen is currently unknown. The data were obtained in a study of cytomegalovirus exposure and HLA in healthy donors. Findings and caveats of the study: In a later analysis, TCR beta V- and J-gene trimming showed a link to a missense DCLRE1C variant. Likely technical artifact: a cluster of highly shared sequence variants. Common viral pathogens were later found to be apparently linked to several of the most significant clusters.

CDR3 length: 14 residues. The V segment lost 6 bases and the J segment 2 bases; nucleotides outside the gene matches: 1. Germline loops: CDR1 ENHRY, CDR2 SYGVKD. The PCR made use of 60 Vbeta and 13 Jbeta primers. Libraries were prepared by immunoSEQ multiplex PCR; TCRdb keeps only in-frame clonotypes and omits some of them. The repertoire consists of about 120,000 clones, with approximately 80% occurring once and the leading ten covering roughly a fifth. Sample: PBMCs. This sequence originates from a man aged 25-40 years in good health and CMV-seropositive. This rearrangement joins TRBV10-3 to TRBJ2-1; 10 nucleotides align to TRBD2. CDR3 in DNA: TGTGCCATCAGGAGCGGGGGGGCCTACAATGAGCAGTTCTTC. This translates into CAIRSGGAYNEQFF.